The 19 T cell receptor beta chains in this list originate from one sample, sequenced in a study of T cells in women clearing cervical HPV infection. Repertoires were generated with immunoSEQ multiplex PCR, while TCRdb's copy carries only in-frame clones and drops some. There are about 14,000 clones in the sample, with around 21% held by the top ten. The specimen was blood buffy coat. The source of these receptors is a woman between 18 and 70 years old with a cervical HPV16 infection that either progressed to CIN3+ or cleared (not recorded which).

Turning to this clone: Coverage ceases 3 residues before the CDR3 finishes, and the germline J gene fills in the end. The V and J genes are TRBV5-1 and TRBJ1-1, with unresolved D. Per the germline V gene, CDR1 is SGHRS and CDR2 is YFSETQ. V was clipped by 0 bases and J by 2 bases, with 5 bases between them. There are 13 residues in the CDR3. The CDR3 reads CASSLGRNTEAFF. CDR3 bases read: TGCGCCAGCAGCTTGGGCAGAAACACTGAA.

Concerning this clone itself: The junction differs from germline at one of its ends, possibly a read error. The observed sequence ends 3 residues before the CDR3 terminus, with the missing tail filled in from the germline J gene. The rearrangement links TRBV7-7 to TRBJ2-3; D possibly corresponds to TRBD1 (5 bases). CDR3 length: 15 residues. Germline loops: CDR1 SSHAT, CDR2 FNYEAQ (reference sequence). The CDR3 is CASSPSRVRTDTQYF. CDR3 DNA (partial): TGTGCTAGCAGCCCCAGCAGGGTTCGCACAGATACG.

Worth noting for this clone: The read finishes 3 residues shy of the CDR3 end, and the germline J gene is used to complete it. This rearrangement joins TRBV5-1 to TRBJ2-3; 8 bases are shared with TRBD1. CDR1 and CDR2 from the germline V gene are SGHRS and YFSETQ. The CDR3 covers 17 residues. CDR3 loop: CASRPDRGSGVGETQYF. The CDR3 bases that were read are TGCGCCAGCAGACCCGACAGGGGATCCGGGGTTGGAGAGACG.

About this clone: The read falls 3 residues short of the CDR3 end, and the missing part is taken from the germline J gene. The chain links TRBV5-6 to TRBJ2-5, with TRBD1 matching over 7 bases. CDR3 length: 15 amino acids. The V gene's germline CDR1 is SGHDT and CDR2 YYEEEE. CDR3 in amino acids: CASSPWDSLTDTQYF. Partial CDR3 DNA: TGTGCCAGCAGCCCCTGGGACAGTCTCACAGATACC.

Details on this clone: The missing CDR3 end, 3 residues past where the read stops, is filled in from the germline J gene. The rearrangement uses TRBV30 and TRBJ2-3; 12 nucleotides agree with TRBD2. This CDR3 has 14 amino acids. Germline lookup yields CDR1 GTSNPN and CDR2 SVGIG (reference sequence). The DNA read from the CDR3 is TGTGCCTGCTTACTAGCGGGGGGACGTGAGACG. It codes for CACLLAGGRET. In full, the CDR3 reads CACLLAGGRETQYF.

Turning to this clone: The CDR3 end falls 3 residues outside the read, so it is completed with the germline J gene. The V call is TRBV20-1, the J call TRBJ2-1, with 9 bases matching TRBD2. CDR1 is DFQATT, CDR2 SNEGSKA, per germline (reference sequence). V was clipped by 3 bases and J by 2 bases; unmatched bases: 2. CDR3 size: 14 residues. The sequenced part of the CDR3 DNA is TGCAGTGCTAGGGCTAGCGGGGCCTACAATGAG. Its protein product is CSARASGAYNE. The full CDR3 protein is CSARASGAYNEQFF.

For this clone: From the germline J gene comes the end of the CDR3, since the read stops 3 residues before it. J is TRBJ1-1 and V is TRBV16, with D possibly TRBD1 on 5 matching bases. The CDR3 sequence is 15 residues long. Trimming stripped 0 bases from V and 4 bases from J, with 12 bases between. The germline V gene encodes CDR1 KGHSY and CDR2 FQNENV. CDR3 bases read: TGTGCCAGCAGCCAATCTAAGGGGTTGGCCACTGAA. It encodes CASSQSKGLATE. The whole CDR3 protein is CASSQSKGLATEAFF.

For this clone: Read data end 3 residues before the CDR3 end; the end is taken from the germline J gene. V gene TRBV29-1 combines with J gene TRBJ1-1; 7 bases are a match to TRBD1. Germline V gene lookup returns CDR1 SQVTM and CDR2 ANQGSEA. This CDR3 is built from 13 residues. Germline trimming cut 7 bases from V and 1 base from J; bases unmatched to any gene: 6. CDR3 bases read: TGCAGCGCCCCGGGACAGACGAACACTGAA. Protein: CSAPGQTNTE. In full, the CDR3 is CSAPGQTNTEAFF.

Concerning this clone itself: The DNA ends 3 residues before the CDR3 does, and the rest of the CDR3 is filled in from the germline J gene. The V call is TRBV24-1, the J call TRBJ1-4; TRBD1 matches at 8 bases. The germline CDR1 and CDR2 sequences are KGHDR and SFDVKD. The CDR3 length is 14 residues. The V segment lost 3 bases and the J segment 4 bases; nucleotides outside the gene matches: 0. The CDR3 DNA, read in part, is TGTGCCACCAGTGATGGACAGGGTAATGAAAAA. It codes for CATSDGQGNEK. In full, the CDR3 reads CATSDGQGNEKLFF.

Notes on this clone: The CDR3 is cut off 3 residues early in the read; its end comes from the germline J gene. The rearrangement links TRBV20-1 to TRBJ2-1, with 11 positions matching TRBD1. V was clipped by 3 bases and J by 3 bases; unmatched bases: 4. Germline CDR1 is DFQATT and CDR2 is SNEGSKA (reference sequence). This CDR3 region has 15 residues. The CDR3 loop reads CSARPGQGVYNEQFF. CDR3 bases read: TGCAGTGCTAGGCCGGGACAGGGGGTCTACAATGAG.

The covered CDR3 bases are TGTGCCAGTAGTATCCCTGACAGGGCGGGCGAG. Translation gives CASSIPDRAGE. In full, the CDR3 reads CASSIPDRAGEQYF. The chain employs TRBV19 and TRBJ2-7; 7 bases are shared with TRBD1. From the germline J gene comes the end of the CDR3, since the read stops 3 residues before it. This CDR3 contains 14 residues. Trimming cost V 3 bases and J 6 bases; bases outside gene matches: 8. The germline V gene has CDR1 LNHDA and CDR2 SQIVND (reference sequence). The whole variable domain, remainder taken from reference TRBV19 and TRBJ2-7, is DGGITQSPKYLFRKEGQNVTLSCEQNLNHDAMYWYRQDPGQGLRLIYYSQIVNDFQKGDIAEGYSVSREKKESFPLTVTSAQKNPTAFYLCASSIPDRAGEQYFGPGTRLTVT.

A note on this clone: The read falls 3 residues short of the CDR3 end, and the missing part is taken from the germline J gene. The chain is built from TRBV19 and TRBJ2-3; tentative D call: TRBD2 (5 bases). The CDR3 runs to 15 residues. CDR1 and CDR2 from the germline V gene are LNHDA and SQIVND (reference sequence). CDR3 region: CASTSFGLNNQPQYF. Incomplete CDR3 DNA: TGTGCCAGTACTTCTTTCGGACTGAACAATCAGCCG.

A note on this clone: The read gets to within 3 residues of the CDR3 end, and the germline J gene fills in the rest. The chain couples TRBV11-2 to TRBJ2-7; tentative D call: TRBD1 (5 bases). The V gene lost 3 bases and the J gene lost 3 bases, with 9 bases spanning the gap. This CDR3 is 13 amino acids long. CDR1 and CDR2 from the germline V gene are SGHAT and FQNNGV. The CDR3 DNA, read in part, is TGTGCCAGCAGCTTCGGCAGGGTCTACGAG. It is translated as CASSFGRVYE. The complete CDR3 sequence is CASSFGRVYEQYF.

About this clone: Read sequence stops 3 residues before the CDR3 end, and the germline J gene provides the missing end. This chain links TRBV15 with TRBJ2-7, with 7 bases matching TRBD1. Germline CDR1 and CDR2: LNHNV and YYDKDF (reference sequence). The CDR3 contains 15 residues. V shed 0 bases and J 5 bases; nucleotides not matched to a gene: 7. The CDR3 is CATSRDNLDRDEQYF. CDR3 DNA, as far as it was read: TGTGCCACCAGCAGAGATAACCTCGACAGGGACGAG.

For this clone: The observed sequence ends 3 residues before the CDR3 terminus, with the missing tail filled in from the germline J gene. V gene TRBV30 combines with J gene TRBJ2-7; 10 nucleotides align to TRBD2. The V gene end was trimmed by 5 bases and the J gene end by 6 bases; junction bases not matched to a gene: 4. The CDR3 runs 12 residues. Germline V gives CDR1 GTSNPN, CDR2 SVGIG (reference sequence). CDR3 sequence: CAWGSGGGEQYF. The covered CDR3 bases are TGTGCCTGGGGCAGCGGGGGGGGCGAG.

Regarding this clone: The DNA ends 3 residues before the CDR3 does, and the rest of the CDR3 is filled in from the germline J gene. This rearrangement joins TRBV2 to TRBJ2-3; a possible D gene is TRBD1 (5 bases). The V gene's germline CDR1 is SNHLY and CDR2 FYNNEI. There are 12 residues in the CDR3. The CDR3: CASGAILGPQYF. CDR3 DNA (partial): TGTGCCAGCGGGGCCATTCTCGGGCCG.

On this clone: The read terminates 3 residues ahead of where the CDR3 ends, so the germline J gene completes it. The chain links TRBV20-1 to TRBJ2-5; 8 nucleotides match TRBD2. Germline lookup yields CDR1 DFQATT and CDR2 SNEGSKA (reference sequence). The CDR3 length is 16 residues. The V segment lost 0 bases and the J segment 3 bases; nucleotides outside the gene matches: 9. The DNA read from the CDR3 is TGCAGTGCTAGAGATCTAACGGGGGGGCAAGAAGAGACC. As protein: CSARDLTGGQEET. The whole CDR3 protein reads CSARDLTGGQEETQYF.

In the case of this clone: The read terminates 3 residues before the CDR3 end, so the remaining end is supplied by the germline J gene. This sequence joins TRBV20-1 and TRBJ2-7, with D possibly TRBD1 on 6 matching bases. This CDR3 contains 15 residues. V was cut by 0 bases and J by 6 bases, with 18 bases left in between. Germline loops: CDR1 DFQATT, CDR2 SNEGSKA (reference sequence). CDR3 loop: CSARDPGTRVSEQYF. The part of the CDR3 DNA that was read is TGCAGTGCTAGAGATCCTGGGACACGCGTCTCCGAG.

About this clone: From the germline J gene comes the end of the CDR3, since the read stops 3 residues before it. This chain uses TRBV12-3 or TRBV12-4 with TRBJ2-4; unclear D gene. The CDR3 has 14 amino acids. Trimming left V 6 bases short and J 0 bases short, with 9 bases between. CDR3: CASSRPLAKNIQYF. Incomplete CDR3 DNA: TGTGCCAGCAGCAGGCCGCTAGCCAAAAACATT.